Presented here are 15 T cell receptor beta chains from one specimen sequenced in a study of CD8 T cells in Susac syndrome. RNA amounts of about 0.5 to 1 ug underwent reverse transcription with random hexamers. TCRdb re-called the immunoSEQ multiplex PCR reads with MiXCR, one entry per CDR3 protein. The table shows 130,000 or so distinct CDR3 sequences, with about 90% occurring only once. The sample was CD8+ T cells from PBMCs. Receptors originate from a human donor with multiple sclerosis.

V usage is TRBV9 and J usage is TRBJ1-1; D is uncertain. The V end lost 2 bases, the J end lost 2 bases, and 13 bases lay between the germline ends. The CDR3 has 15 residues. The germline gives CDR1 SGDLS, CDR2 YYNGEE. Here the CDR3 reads CASSVAGRINTEAFF. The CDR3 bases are TGTGCCAGCAGCGTGGCCGGGCGAATTAACACTGAAGCTTTCTTT.

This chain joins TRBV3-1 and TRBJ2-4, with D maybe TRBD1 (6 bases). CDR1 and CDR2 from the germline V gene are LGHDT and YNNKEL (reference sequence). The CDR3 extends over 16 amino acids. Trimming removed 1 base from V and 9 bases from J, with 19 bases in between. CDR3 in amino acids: CASSQVRGAKVTIQYF. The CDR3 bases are TGTGCCAGCAGCCAAGTCAGGGGCGCGAAGGTTACCATTCAGTACTTC. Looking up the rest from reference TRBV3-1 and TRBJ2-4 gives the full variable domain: DTAVSQTPKYLVTQMGNDKSIKCEQNLGHDTMYWYKQDSKKFLKIMFSYNNKELIINETVPNRFSPKSPDKAHLNLHINSLELGDSAVYFCASSQVRGAKVTIQYFGAGTRLSVL.

CDR3 sequence reads: CASTPRQGGVNEQFF. As DNA, the CDR3 is TGTGCCAGCACCCCTCGACAGGGCGGCGTCAATGAGCAGTTCTTC. The J gene is TRBJ2-1, the V gene TRBV7-9; 7 bases line up with TRBD1. CDR3 size: 15 residues. V lost 7 bases to trimming and J lost 6 bases; unmatched junction nucleotides: 12. In germline, CDR1 is SEHNR, CDR2 FQNEAQ (reference sequence).

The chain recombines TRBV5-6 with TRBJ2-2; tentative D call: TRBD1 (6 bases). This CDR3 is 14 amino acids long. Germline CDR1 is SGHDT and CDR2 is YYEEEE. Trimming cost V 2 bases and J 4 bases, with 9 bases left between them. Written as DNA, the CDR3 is TGTGCCAGCAGCTTACAGGGACCCACCGGGGAGCTGTTTTTT. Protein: CASSLQGPTGELFF.

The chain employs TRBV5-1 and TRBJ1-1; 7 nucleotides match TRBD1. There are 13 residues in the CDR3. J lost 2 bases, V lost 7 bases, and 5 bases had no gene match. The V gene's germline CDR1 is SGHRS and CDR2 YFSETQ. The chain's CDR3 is CASGYRGNTEAFF. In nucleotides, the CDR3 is TGCGCCAGCGGTTACAGGGGAAACACTGAAGCTTTCTTT. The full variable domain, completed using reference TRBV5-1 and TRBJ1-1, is KAGVTQTPRYLIKTRGQQVTLSCSPISGHRSVSWYQQTPGQGLQFLFEYFSETQRNKGNFPGRFSGRQFSNSRSEMNVSTLELGDSALYLCASGYRGNTEAFFGQGTRLTVV.

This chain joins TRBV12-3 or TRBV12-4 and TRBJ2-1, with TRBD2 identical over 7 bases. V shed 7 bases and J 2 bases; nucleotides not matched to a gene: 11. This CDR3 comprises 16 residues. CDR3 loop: CASTNLLADPYNEQFF. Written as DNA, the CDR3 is TGTGCCAGCACCAATCTCCTAGCGGATCCCTACAATGAGCAGTTCTTC.

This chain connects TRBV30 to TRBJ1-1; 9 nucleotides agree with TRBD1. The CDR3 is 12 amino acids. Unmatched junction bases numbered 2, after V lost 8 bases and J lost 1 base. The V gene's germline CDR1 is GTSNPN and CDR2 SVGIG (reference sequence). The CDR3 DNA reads TGTGCCGGACAGGGGACGAACACTGAAGCTTTCTTT. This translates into CAGQGTNTEAFF. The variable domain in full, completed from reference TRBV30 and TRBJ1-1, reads SQTIHQWPATLVQPVGSPLSLECTVEGTSNPNLYWYRQAAGRGLQLLFYSVGIGQISSEVPQNLSASRPQDRQFILSSKKLLLSDSGFYLCAGQGTNTEAFFGQGTRLTVV.

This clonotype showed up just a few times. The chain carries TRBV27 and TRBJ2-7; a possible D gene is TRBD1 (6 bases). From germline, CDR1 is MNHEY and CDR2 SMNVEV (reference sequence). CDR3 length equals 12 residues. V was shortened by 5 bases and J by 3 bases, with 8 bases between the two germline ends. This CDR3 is CASSTQGYEQYF. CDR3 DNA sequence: TGTGCCAGCAGTACACAGGGCTACGAGCAGTACTTC.

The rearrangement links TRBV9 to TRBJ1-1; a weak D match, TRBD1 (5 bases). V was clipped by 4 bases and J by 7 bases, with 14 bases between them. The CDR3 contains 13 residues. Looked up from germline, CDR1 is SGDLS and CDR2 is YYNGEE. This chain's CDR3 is CASSLLGGDEAFF. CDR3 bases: TGTGCCAGCAGCCTCTTGGGGGGAGATGAAGCTTTCTTT.

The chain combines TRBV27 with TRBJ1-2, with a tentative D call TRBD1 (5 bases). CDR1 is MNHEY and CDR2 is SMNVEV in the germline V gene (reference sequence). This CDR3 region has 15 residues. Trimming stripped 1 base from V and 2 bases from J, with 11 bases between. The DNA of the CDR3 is TGTGCCAGCAGTTTATGGGGCCGGCGGAACTATGGCTACACCTTC. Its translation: CASSLWGRRNYGYTF.

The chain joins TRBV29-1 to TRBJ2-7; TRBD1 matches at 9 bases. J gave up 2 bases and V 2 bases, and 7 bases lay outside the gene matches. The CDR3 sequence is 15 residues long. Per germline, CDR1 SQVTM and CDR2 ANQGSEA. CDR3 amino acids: CSVELGTGLTYEQYF. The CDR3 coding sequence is TGCAGCGTTGAATTAGGGACAGGGCTTACCTACGAGCAGTACTTC.

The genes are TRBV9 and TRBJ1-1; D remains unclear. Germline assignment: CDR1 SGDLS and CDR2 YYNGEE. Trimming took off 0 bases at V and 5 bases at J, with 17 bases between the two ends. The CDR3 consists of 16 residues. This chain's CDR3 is CASSVVFSAPGTEAFF. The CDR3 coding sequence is TGTGCCAGCAGCGTAGTCTTCAGCGCACCGGGGACTGAAGCTTTCTTT.

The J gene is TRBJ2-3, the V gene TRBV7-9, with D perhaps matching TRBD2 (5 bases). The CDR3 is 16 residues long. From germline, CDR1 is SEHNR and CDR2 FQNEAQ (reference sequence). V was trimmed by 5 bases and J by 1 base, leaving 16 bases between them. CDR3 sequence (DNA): TGTGCCAGCAGCGTAGAGGGTGGGTTCGGCACAGATACGCAGTATTTT. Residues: CASSVEGGFGTDTQYF.

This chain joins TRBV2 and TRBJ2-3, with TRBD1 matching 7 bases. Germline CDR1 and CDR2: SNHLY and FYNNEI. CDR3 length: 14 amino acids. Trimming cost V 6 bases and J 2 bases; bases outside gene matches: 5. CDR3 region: CASRVGGYTDTQYF. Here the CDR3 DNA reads TGTGCCAGCAGGGTAGGGGGCTACACAGATACGCAGTATTTT.

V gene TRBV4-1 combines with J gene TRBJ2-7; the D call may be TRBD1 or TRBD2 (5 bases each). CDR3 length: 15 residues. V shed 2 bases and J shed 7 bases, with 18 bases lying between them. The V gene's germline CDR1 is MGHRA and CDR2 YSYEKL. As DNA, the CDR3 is TGCGCCAGCAGCCAATTCGGGACGGGTCTAGGGGAGCAGTACTTC. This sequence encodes CASSQFGTGLGEQYF.